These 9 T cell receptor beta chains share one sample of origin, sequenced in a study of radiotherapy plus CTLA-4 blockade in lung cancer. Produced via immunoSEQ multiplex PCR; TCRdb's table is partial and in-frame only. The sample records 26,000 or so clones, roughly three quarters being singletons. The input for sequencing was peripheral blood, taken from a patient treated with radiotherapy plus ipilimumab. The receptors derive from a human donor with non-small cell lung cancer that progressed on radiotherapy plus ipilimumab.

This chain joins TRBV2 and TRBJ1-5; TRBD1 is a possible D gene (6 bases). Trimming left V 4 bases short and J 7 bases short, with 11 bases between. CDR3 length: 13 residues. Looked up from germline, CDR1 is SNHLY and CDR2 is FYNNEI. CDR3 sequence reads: CASSAQGGQPQHF. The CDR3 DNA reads TGTGCCAGCAGTGCACAGGGAGGCCAGCCCCAGCATTTT.

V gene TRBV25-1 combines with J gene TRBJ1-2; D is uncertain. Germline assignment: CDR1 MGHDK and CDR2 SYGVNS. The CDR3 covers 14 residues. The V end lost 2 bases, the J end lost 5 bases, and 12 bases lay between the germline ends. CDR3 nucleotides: TGTGCCAGCAGTGAAGGAGAGTGGGCTTATGGCTACACCTTC. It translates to CASSEGEWAYGYTF.

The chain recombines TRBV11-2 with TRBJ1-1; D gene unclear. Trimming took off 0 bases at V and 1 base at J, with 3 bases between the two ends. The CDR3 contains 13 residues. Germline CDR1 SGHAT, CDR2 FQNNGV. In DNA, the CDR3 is TGTGCCAGCAGCTTAGACTGGAACACTGAAGCTTTCTTT. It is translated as CASSLDWNTEAFF.

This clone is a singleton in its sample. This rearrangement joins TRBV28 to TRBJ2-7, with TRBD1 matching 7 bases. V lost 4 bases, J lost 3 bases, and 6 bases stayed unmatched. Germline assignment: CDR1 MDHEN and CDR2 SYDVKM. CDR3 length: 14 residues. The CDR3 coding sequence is TGTGCCAGCAGTTCCGGACAGGAACACTACGAGCAGTACTTC. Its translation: CASSSGQEHYEQYF.

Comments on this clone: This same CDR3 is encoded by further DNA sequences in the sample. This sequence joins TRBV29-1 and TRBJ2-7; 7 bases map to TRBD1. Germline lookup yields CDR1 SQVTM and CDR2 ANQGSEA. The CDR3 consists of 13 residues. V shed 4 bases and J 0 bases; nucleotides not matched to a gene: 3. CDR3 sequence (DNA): TGCAGCGTTGTCAGGGGGAACTCCTACGAGCAGTACTTC. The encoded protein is CSVVRGNSYEQYF.

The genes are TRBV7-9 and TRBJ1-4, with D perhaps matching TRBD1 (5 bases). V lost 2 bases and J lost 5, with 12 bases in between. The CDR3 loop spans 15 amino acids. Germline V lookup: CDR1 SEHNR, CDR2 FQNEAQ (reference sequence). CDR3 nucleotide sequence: TGTGCCAGCAGCTTATCGGTCCAGGGAAATGAAAAACTGTTTTTT. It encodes CASSLSVQGNEKLFF.

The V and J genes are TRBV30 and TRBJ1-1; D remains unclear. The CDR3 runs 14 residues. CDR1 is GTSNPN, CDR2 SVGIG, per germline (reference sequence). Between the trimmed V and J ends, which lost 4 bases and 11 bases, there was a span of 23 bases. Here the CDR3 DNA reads TGTGCCTGGAACCTCAAATCTGGCAGGACGGTGGCTTTCTTT. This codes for CAWNLKSGRTVAFF.

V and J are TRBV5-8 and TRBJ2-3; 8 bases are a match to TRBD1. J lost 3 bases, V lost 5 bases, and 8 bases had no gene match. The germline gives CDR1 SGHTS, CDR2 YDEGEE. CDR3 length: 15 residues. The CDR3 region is CASSRTGGSTDTQYF. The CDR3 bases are TGTGCCAGCAGTAGAACAGGGGGATCGACAGATACGCAGTATTTT.

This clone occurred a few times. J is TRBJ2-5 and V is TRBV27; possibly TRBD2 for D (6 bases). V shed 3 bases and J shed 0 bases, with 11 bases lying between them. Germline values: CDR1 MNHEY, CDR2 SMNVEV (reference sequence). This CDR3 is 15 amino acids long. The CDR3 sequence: CASSFVRENQETQYF. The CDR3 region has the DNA TGTGCCAGCAGTTTTGTCCGGGAGAACCAAGAGACCCAGTACTTC.